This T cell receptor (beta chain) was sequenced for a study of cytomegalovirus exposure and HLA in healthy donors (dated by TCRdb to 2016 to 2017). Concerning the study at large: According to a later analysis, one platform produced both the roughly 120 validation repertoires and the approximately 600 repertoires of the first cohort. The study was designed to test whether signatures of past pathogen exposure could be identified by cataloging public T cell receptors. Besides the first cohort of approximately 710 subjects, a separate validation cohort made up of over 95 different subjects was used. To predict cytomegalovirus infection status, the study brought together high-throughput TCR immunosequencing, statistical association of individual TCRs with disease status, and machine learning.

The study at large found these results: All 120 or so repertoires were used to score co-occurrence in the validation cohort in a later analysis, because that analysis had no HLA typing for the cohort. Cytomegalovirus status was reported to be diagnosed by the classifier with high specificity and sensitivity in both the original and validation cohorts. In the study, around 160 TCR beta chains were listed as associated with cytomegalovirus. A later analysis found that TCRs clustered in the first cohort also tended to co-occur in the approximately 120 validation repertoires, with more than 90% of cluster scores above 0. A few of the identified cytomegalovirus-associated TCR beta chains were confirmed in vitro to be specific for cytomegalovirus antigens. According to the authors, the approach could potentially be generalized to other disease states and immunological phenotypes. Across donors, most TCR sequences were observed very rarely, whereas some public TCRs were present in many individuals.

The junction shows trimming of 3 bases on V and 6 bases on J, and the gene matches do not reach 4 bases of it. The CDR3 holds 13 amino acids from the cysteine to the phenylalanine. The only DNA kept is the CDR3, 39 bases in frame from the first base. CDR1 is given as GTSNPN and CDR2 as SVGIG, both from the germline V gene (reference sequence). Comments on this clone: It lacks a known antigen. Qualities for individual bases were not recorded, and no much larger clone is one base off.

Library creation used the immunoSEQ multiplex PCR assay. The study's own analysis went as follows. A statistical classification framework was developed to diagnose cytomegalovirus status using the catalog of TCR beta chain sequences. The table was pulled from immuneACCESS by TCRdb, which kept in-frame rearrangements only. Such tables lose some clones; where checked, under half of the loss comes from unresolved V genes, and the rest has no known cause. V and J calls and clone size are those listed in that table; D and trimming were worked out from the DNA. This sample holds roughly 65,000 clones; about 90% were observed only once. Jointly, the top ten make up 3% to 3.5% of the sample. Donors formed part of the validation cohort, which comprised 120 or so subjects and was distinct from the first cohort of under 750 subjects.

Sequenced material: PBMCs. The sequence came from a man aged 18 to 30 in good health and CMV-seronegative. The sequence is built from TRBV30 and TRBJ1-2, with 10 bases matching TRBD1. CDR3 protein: CAWSMTGGNGYTF. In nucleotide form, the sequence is TGTGCCTGGAGCATGACAGGGGGCAATGGCTACACCTTC.